This TCR beta chain was sequenced during a study of shared clonotypes between healthy human individuals (TCRdb year 2020). Study-level background: The cohort comprised two women and a few men aged 18 to 49 years. For each donor, CD4 naive and CD4 memory were each given three plates, CD8 naive was given two plates, and CD8 memory was given one plate. To increase sequencing depth and limit assay-specific biases, different laboratories used diverse techniques to prepare libraries and sequence TCR repertoires. Per donor, leukapheresis produced somewhere between about 0.85 and 9.5 billion PBMCs. To estimate repertoire size and how much clonotypes are shared between individuals, the study performed deep sequencing of blood TCR repertoires from a few healthy adults. Overall study outcomes, separate from this receptor: Sampling was limited to blood, and TCR repertoires in tissue likely differ from TCR repertoires in blood. Because the study included only a small number of donors, the genetic and exposure-history diversity represented was limited. Larger estimated clonotype richness was generally found for naive subsets than for memory subsets. Even with the large sequencing depth, rarefaction of the sorted-subset datasets indicated that sequencing was incomplete. Pairwise subsampling led to the expectation that sequencing depth would affect the degree of clonotype sharing among donors. When four donors were compared, the shared fraction of clonotypes was around 5.1% for naive CD4, 3% to 4% for naive CD8, 2.3% for memory CD4, and around 0.4% for memory CD8. Compared with non-shared clonotypes, the clonotypes found in all four sorted-subset donors had higher generation probabilities.

TCR CDR3 regions were amplified from genomic DNA by multiplex PCR using the deep immunoSEQ assay. Extracted genomic DNA from each cell subset was distributed evenly across all wells of several immunoSEQ 96-well plates, and each plate was treated as a replicate. For sorted subsets, each replicate PCR was loaded with roughly 0.2 ug genomic DNA, equivalent to 30,000 or so T cell genomes. The purified libraries were quantified using a Qubit 3.0 fluorometer, sized with a Bioanalyzer 2100, and then quantified again using the KAPA Library Quantification kit. Every immunoSEQ 96-well plate was sequenced on a dedicated single-read 150-cycle Illumina NextSeq 550 flow cell. Turning to the authors' computational methods: The immunoSEQ output contained only junctional sequences without quality scores, so filtering could not match that applied to full-length reads. Sequences were annotated with PyIR, a Python wrapper for IgBLAST v1.9, using IMGT germline references to assign V/J genes and CDR3. Reads were removed for weak V/J assignments (E-value above 1e-6), missing CDR3, stop codons, out-of-frame junctions, or ambiguous translated residues. V3J clonotypes were defined as sequences sharing an identical inferred V gene, J gene, and CDR3 amino acid sequence. The percentage overlap between two repertoires was calculated by dividing the number of shared unique clonotypes by the size of the smaller repertoire. RTK rarefaction, the Chao1 estimator, and Recon v2.1 estimates of unobserved clonotypes were used to assess repertoire richness. For all TCRbeta clonotypes obtained by the gDNA method from a few donors, generation probabilities were computed with OLGA. Entries here come from immuneACCESS through TCRdb and include only in-frame sequences with V and J called. Some clones fail to appear in such tables; in the studies checked, an unresolved V gene covers under half of the shortfall, and the cause of the remainder is unknown. V, J and clone size derive from that table, while D and trimming were established from the DNA sequence. Counted in this sample were some 2.1 million clones; about 93% of them appeared once. Clones ranked in the top ten supply around 1.8% of the sample.

According to the germline V gene (reference sequence), CDR1 reads LNHDA and CDR2 reads SQIVND. V has 5 bases trimmed and J has 3 bases trimmed; junction bases matching no gene number 3. Reading from cysteine to phenylalanine, the CDR3 counts 14 amino acids. Only the CDR3 DNA stays, 42 bases, in frame from base 1. CD8 naive samples consisted of CD45RO-negative cells that were positively selected for CCR7, yielding a CD45RA+CCR7+ population without TemRA cells. Donors were healthy HIV-negative adults with no recently reported acute infections or vaccinations. Only Caucasian adults living in Nashville, Tennessee, USA were represented among the donors. Blood was obtained by leukapheresis, after which PBMCs were separated by Ficoll-Histopaque density gradient centrifugation and cryopreserved in liquid nitrogen vapor phase. Analytical flow cytometry was used to check the purity and quantity of each magnetically sorted T cell population. Genomic DNA was isolated from each sorted fraction and quantified by UV absorbance on a Nanodrop 2000c.

On this clone itself: This receptor's antigen is unknown. Base-call qualities are not available, and no considerably larger clone is one nucleotide away. Other DNA variants within this sample encode the same CDR3.

Here the chain combines TRBV19 and TRBJ2-7; 11 of the junction bases match TRBD2. The sequenced sample consisted of naive CD8+ T cells from PBMCs. In light of the paper, this sample's cell subset or site label describes: CD45RA+CCR7+. The receptor was isolated from a man younger than 30 in good health. Some clones in this sample may be carry-over from other donors' samples. The CDR3 has the sequence CASSFGTSGYEQYF. DNA sequence: TGTGCCAGTAGTTTCGGGACTAGCGGCTACGAGCAGTACTTC. Where the CDR3 stops, the reference TRBV19 and TRBJ2-7 genes take over; the full variable domain is DGGITQSPKYLFRKEGQNVTLSCEQNLNHDAMYWYRQDPGQGLRLIYYSQIVNDFQKGDIAEGYSVSREKKESFPLTVTSAQKNPTAFYLCASSFGTSGYEQYFGPGTRLTVT.